This is a list of T cell receptor beta chains from one sample in a study of beta chain features in type 1 diabetes. This table comes from immunoSEQ multiplex PCR, and its TCRdb copy is limited to in-frame clones, with some not included. This repertoire shows under 300,000 clones, 27% found once; its top ten account for around 4%. The specimen was central memory CD4+ T cells from blood. All receptors come from a man aged 25 to 40 in good health. CDR3s include the opening cysteine and the closing phenylalanine or tryptophan. The order of the fields is CDR3 protein, CDR3 length, J gene, V gene.

cdr3_aa: CAWTRRDRMNTEAFF; cdr3_length: 15; j_call: TRBJ1-1; v_call: TRBV30
cdr3_aa: CSARDQETQYF; cdr3_length: 11; j_call: TRBJ2-5; v_call: TRBV20-1
cdr3_aa: CASRETLPQPQHF; cdr3_length: 13; j_call: TRBJ1-5; v_call: TRBV2
cdr3_aa: CASSLPDRDETQYF; cdr3_length: 14; j_call: TRBJ2-5; v_call: TRBV6-5
cdr3_aa: CASSPPGDRAGGTQYF; cdr3_length: 16; j_call: TRBJ2-5; v_call: TRBV19
cdr3_aa: CASRTQHIGYTF; cdr3_length: 12; j_call: TRBJ1-2; v_call: TRBV19
cdr3_aa: CASAPRGTDTQYF; cdr3_length: 13; j_call: TRBJ2-3; v_call: TRBV2
cdr3_aa: CASKTGTISYNEQFF; cdr3_length: 15; j_call: TRBJ2-1; v_call: TRBV28
cdr3_aa: CASKKAAEAFF; cdr3_length: 11; j_call: TRBJ1-1; v_call: TRBV2
cdr3_aa: CATIRSNIQYF; cdr3_length: 11; j_call: TRBJ2-4; v_call: TRBV21-1
cdr3_aa: CDWSDDSNQPQHF; cdr3_length: 13; j_call: TRBJ1-5; v_call: TRBV30
cdr3_aa: CASSLRVSYEQYF; cdr3_length: 13; j_call: TRBJ2-7; v_call: TRBV5-1
cdr3_aa: CATTSGIYNEQFF; cdr3_length: 13; j_call: TRBJ2-1; v_call: TRBV2
cdr3_aa: CASSDWTGGVGGYTF; cdr3_length: 15; j_call: TRBJ1-2; v_call: TRBV2
cdr3_aa: CASSYRGYPTDTQYF; cdr3_length: 15; j_call: TRBJ2-3; v_call: TRBV6-6
cdr3_aa: CASSPGRTLGTDTQYF; cdr3_length: 16; j_call: TRBJ2-3; v_call: TRBV6-6
cdr3_aa: CASSRTGYNEQFF; cdr3_length: 13; j_call: TRBJ2-1; v_call: TRBV7-2
cdr3_aa: CASSQGQGHRYEQYF; cdr3_length: 15; j_call: TRBJ2-7; v_call: TRBV4-2
cdr3_aa: CASSFTENGGYTF; cdr3_length: 13; j_call: TRBJ1-2; v_call: TRBV7-2
cdr3_aa: CASSAGQTDTQYF; cdr3_length: 13; j_call: TRBJ2-3; v_call: TRBV19
cdr3_aa: CASSGDTRSTGELFF; cdr3_length: 15; j_call: TRBJ2-2; v_call: TRBV9
cdr3_aa: CSVPHRGMNTEAFF; cdr3_length: 14; j_call: TRBJ1-1; v_call: TRBV29-1
cdr3_aa: CASSPPGSGEQYF; cdr3_length: 13; j_call: TRBJ2-7; v_call: TRBV7-2
cdr3_aa: CASSQGTYSGNTIYF; cdr3_length: 15; j_call: TRBJ1-3; v_call: TRBV4-3
cdr3_aa: CASNVFGEQFF; cdr3_length: 11; j_call: TRBJ2-1; v_call: TRBV7-9
cdr3_aa: CSGLQGPNTEAFF; cdr3_length: 13; j_call: TRBJ1-1; v_call: TRBV29-1
cdr3_aa: CASNQGAYNSPLHF; cdr3_length: 14; j_call: TRBJ1-6; v_call: TRBV6-1
cdr3_aa: CASSKSRAGYNSPLHF; cdr3_length: 16; j_call: TRBJ1-6; v_call: TRBV21-1
cdr3_aa: CASSEWDRADTGELFF; cdr3_length: 16; j_call: TRBJ2-2; v_call: TRBV6-1
cdr3_aa: CASSRVNTGELFF; cdr3_length: 13; j_call: TRBJ2-2; v_call: TRBV9
cdr3_aa: CAWDRFGEQYF; cdr3_length: 11; j_call: TRBJ2-7; v_call: TRBV30